This entry lists 8 T cell receptor beta chains sequenced from one sample in a study of CD8 T cells in Susac syndrome. After extraction with the RNeasy kit, about 0.5 to 1 ug of the RNA was reverse transcribed using random hexamers. MiXCR was run by TCRdb on the immunoSEQ multiplex PCR reads, yielding one entry per CDR3 protein. The table includes tens of thousands of distinct CDR3 sequences, roughly 96% detected once. The sample consisted of CD8+ T cells from PBMCs. The receptors shown here come from a human donor with Susac syndrome.

The chain has TRBV7-9 and TRBJ1-5; 7 bases fit TRBD1. Germline V lookup: CDR1 SEHNR, CDR2 FQNEAQ (reference sequence). V lost 1 base, J lost 8 bases, and 5 bases stayed unmatched. The CDR3 has 14 residues. CDR3 bases: TGTGCCAGCAGCTTAGAAGGGGGCCTGGAGCCCCAGCATTTT. Amino acids: CASSLEGGLEPQHF. Combining the CDR3 with reference TRBV7-9 and TRBJ1-5 gives the whole variable domain DTGVSQNPRHKITKRGQNVTFRCDPISEHNRLYWYRQTLGQGPEFLTYFQNEAQLEKSRLLSDRFSAERPKGSFSTLEIQRTEQGDSAMYLCASSLEGGLEPQHFGDGTRLSIL.

The chain has TRBV5-1 and TRBJ2-1; 12 bases agree with TRBD2. Germline CDR1 reads SGHRS; CDR2 reads YFSETQ. The CDR3 consists of 15 residues. V shed 0 bases and J 7 bases; nucleotides not matched to a gene: 2. The CDR3 region is CASSLGTSGTNEQFF. CDR3 bases: TGCGCCAGCAGCTTGGGGACTAGCGGGACGAATGAGCAGTTCTTC.

The chain combines TRBV24-1 with TRBJ2-5; 8 nucleotides line up with TRBD2. Germline CDR1 and CDR2: KGHDR and SFDVKD. V shed 4 bases and J 3 bases; nucleotides not matched to a gene: 9. The CDR3 covers 16 residues. The chain's CDR3 is CATSDPGLVKEETQYF. The CDR3 DNA reads TGTGCCACCAGTGACCCGGGACTAGTTAAGGAAGAGACCCAGTACTTC.

The CDR3, as DNA: TGCAGTGCTAGACCGGGAGAAGAGACCCAGTACTTC. Protein sequence: CSARPGEETQYF. The chain links TRBV20-1 to TRBJ2-5; D may be TRBD2 (6 bases). The CDR3 is 12 amino acids. V lost 2 bases and J 3 bases, leaving 7 bases between the germline ends. Per germline, CDR1 DFQATT and CDR2 SNEGSKA (reference sequence).

CDR3 in DNA: TGCAGCGGACAGAGGCTCAACGCTGAAGCTTTCTTT. It codes for CSGQRLNAEAFF. The V and J genes are TRBV29-1 and TRBJ1-1, with D perhaps TRBD1 (5 bases). The CDR3 extends over 12 amino acids. V was trimmed by 7 bases and J by 6 bases, leaving 15 bases between them. Germline lookup yields CDR1 SQVTM and CDR2 ANQGSEA. Full variable domain (outside the CDR3, taken from reference TRBV29-1 and TRBJ1-1): SAVISQKPSRDICQRGTSLTIQCQVDSQVTMMFWYRQQPGQSLTLIATANQGSEATYESGFVIDKFPISRPNLTFSTLTVSNMSPEDSSIYLCSGQRLNAEAFFGQGTRLTVV.

The chain joins TRBV20-1 to TRBJ1-1, with unresolved D. The germline V gene encodes CDR1 DFQATT and CDR2 SNEGSKA (reference sequence). The V end lost 3 bases, the J end lost 0 bases, and 17 bases lay between the germline ends. CDR3 length equals 16 residues. The CDR3 region has the DNA TGCAGTGCTAGGGAGTTCCCCGACGGCCTGAACACTGAAGCTTTCTTT. Translation gives CSAREFPDGLNTEAFF.

This sequence joins TRBV4-1 and TRBJ2-1, with 13 bases aligning to TRBD2. With 4 bases clipped from V and 3 bases from J, the junction kept 9 bases outside the gene matches. Germline V gene sequence: CDR1 MGHRA, CDR2 YSYEKL. The CDR3 extends over 18 amino acids. This CDR3 is CASSLGLAGETLYNEQFF. As DNA, the CDR3 is TGCGCCAGCAGCCTTGGACTAGCGGGAGAAACCCTCTACAATGAGCAGTTCTTC.

The chain couples TRBV15 to TRBJ2-5; unclear D gene. The CDR3 extends over 16 amino acids. Germline V gene data show CDR1 as LNHNV and CDR2 as YYDKDF (reference sequence). Trimming shortened V by 1 base and J by 1 base, and 13 bases separated the two germline ends. CDR3 amino acids: CATSRALPPSQETQYF. For the CDR3, the DNA is TGTGCCACCAGCAGAGCCCTACCGCCGTCCCAAGAGACCCAGTACTTC. The complete variable domain, with remaining parts taken from reference TRBV15 and TRBJ2-5, reads DAMVIQNPRYQVTQFGKPVTLSCSQTLNHNVMYWYQQKSSQAPKLLFHYYDKDFNNEADTPDNFQSRRPNTSFCFLDIRSPGLGDTAMYLCATSRALPPSQETQYFGPGTRLLVL.